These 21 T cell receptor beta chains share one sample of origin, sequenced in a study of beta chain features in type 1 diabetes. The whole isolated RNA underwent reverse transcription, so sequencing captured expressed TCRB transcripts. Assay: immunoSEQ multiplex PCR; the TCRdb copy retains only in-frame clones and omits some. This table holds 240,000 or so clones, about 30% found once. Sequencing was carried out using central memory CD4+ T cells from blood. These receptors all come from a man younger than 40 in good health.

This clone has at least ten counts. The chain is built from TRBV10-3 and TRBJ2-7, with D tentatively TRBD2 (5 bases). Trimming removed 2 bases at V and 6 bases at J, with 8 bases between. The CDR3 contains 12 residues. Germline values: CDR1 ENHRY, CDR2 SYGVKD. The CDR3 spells CAISEREGEQYF. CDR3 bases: TGTGCCATCAGTGAGCGGGAAGGCGAGCAGTACTTC.

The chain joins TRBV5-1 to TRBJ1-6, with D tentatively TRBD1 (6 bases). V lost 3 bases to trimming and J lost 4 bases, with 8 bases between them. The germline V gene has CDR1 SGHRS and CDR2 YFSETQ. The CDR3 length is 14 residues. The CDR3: CASSSDSYNSPLHF. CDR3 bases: TGCGCCAGCAGCTCGGACAGTTATAATTCACCCCTCCACTTT. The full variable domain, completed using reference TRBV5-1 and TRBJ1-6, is KAGVTQTPRYLIKTRGQQVTLSCSPISGHRSVSWYQQTPGQGLQFLFEYFSETQRNKGNFPGRFSGRQFSNSRSEMNVSTLELGDSALYLCASSSDSYNSPLHFGNGTRLTVT.

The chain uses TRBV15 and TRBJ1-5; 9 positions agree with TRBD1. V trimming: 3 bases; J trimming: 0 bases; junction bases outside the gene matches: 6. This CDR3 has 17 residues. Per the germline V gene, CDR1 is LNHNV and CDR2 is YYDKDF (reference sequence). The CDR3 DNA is TGTGCCACCAGCAGGGAAGGGACAGGGACTAGCAATCAGCCCCAGCATTTT. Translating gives CATSREGTGTSNQPQHF.

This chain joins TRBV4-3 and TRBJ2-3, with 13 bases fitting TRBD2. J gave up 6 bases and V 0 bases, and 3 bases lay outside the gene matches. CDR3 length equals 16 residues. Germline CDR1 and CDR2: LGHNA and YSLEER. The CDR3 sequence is CASSQDGLAGADTQYF. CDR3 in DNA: TGCGCCAGCAGCCAAGATGGACTAGCGGGAGCCGATACGCAGTATTTT.

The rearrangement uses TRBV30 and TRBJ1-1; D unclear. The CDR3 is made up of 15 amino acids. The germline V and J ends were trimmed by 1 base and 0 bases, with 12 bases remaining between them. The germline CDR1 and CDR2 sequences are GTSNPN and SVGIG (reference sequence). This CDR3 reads CAWSGSQVMNTEAFF. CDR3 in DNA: TGTGCCTGGAGTGGGTCCCAGGTTATGAACACTGAAGCTTTCTTT.

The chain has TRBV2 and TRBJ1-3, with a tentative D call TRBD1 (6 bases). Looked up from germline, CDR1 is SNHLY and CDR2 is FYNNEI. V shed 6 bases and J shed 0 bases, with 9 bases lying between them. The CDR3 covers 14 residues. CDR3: CASRTGSSGNTIYF. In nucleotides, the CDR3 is TGTGCCAGCAGAACAGGGAGCTCTGGAAACACCATATATTTT.

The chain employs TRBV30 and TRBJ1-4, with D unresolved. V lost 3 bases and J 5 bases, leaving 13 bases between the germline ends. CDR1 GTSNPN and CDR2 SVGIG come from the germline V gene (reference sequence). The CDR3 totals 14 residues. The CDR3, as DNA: TGTGCCTGGAGCCCCGACCATTCCAATGAAAAACTGTTTTTT. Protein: CAWSPDHSNEKLFF.

CDR3: CASSPSTGANEKLFF. CDR3 in DNA: TGTGCCAGCAGCCCCTCGACAGGGGCTAATGAAAAACTGTTTTTT. The chain uses TRBV9 and TRBJ1-4; 8 nucleotides agree with TRBD1. Germline CDR1 is SGDLS and CDR2 is YYNGEE. Unmatched junction bases numbered 5, after V lost 4 bases and J lost 3 bases. This CDR3 has 15 residues.

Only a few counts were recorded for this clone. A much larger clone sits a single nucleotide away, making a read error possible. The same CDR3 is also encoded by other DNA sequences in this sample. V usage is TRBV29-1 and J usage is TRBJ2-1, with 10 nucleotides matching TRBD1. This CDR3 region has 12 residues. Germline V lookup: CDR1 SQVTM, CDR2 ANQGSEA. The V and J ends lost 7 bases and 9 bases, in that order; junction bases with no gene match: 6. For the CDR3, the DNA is TGCAGCGGGCTGACAGGGGGCACTGAGCAGTTCTTC. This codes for CSGLTGGTEQFF.

CDR3 coding DNA: TGCGCCAGCAGGGGACAGGGAGCTACAACTAATGAAAAACTGTTTTTT. Amino acid sequence: CASRGQGATTNEKLFF. The rearrangement joins TRBV4-1 to TRBJ1-4; 9 bases line up with TRBD1. With 6 bases clipped from V and 0 bases from J, the junction kept 5 bases outside the gene matches. The CDR3 contains 16 residues. Germline V gene sequence: CDR1 MGHRA, CDR2 YSYEKL.

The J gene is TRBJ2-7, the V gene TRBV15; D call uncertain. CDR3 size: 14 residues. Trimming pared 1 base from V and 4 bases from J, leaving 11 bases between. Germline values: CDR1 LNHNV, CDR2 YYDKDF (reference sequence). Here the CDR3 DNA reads TGTGCCACCAGCAGAGGATTACCCTCTTACGAGCAGTACTTC. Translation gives CATSRGLPSYEQYF.

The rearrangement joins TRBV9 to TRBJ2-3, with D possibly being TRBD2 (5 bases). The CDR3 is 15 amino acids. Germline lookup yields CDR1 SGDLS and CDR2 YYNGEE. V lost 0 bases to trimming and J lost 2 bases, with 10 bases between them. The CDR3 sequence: CASSVEIATTDTQYF. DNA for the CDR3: TGTGCCAGCAGCGTAGAAATAGCGACCACAGATACGCAGTATTTT.

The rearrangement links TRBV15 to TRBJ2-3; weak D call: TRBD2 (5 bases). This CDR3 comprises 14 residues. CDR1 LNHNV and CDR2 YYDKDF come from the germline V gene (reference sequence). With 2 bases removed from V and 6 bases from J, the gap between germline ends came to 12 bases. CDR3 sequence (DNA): TGTGCCACCAGCAGACGAACGGGGTTCGATACGCAGTATTTT. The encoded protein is CATSRRTGFDTQYF.

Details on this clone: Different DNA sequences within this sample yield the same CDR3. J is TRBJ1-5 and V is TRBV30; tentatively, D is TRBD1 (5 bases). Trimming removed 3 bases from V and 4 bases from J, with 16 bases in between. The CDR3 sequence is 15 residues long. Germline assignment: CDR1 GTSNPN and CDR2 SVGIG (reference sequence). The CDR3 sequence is CAWSAGRGPNQPQHF. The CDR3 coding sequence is TGTGCCTGGAGCGCGGGGCGCGGGCCTAATCAGCCCCAGCATTTT.

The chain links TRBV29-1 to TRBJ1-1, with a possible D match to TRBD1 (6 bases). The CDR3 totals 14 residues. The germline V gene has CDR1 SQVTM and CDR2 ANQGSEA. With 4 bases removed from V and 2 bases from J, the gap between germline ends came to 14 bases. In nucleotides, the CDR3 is TGCAGCGTTGCCCAGCCAGGGGCAAACACTGAAGCTTTCTTT. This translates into CSVAQPGANTEAFF.

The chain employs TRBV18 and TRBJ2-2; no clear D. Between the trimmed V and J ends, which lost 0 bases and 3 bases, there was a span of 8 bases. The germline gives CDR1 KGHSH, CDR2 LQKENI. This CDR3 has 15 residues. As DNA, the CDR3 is TGTGCCAGCTCACCACCCCTCACGGACACCGGGGAGCTGTTTTTT. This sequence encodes CASSPPLTDTGELFF.

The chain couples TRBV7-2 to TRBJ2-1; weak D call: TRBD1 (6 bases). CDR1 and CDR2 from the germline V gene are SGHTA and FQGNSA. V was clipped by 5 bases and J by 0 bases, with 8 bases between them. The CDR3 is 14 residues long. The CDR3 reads CASSPGASYNEQFF. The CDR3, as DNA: TGTGCCAGCAGCCCAGGGGCCTCCTACAATGAGCAGTTCTTC.

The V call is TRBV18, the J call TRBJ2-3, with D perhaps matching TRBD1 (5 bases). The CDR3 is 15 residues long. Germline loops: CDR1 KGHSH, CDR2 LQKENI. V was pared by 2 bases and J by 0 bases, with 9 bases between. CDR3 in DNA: TGTGCCAGCTCACCATCAGGGATTAGCACAGATACGCAGTATTTT. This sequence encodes CASSPSGISTDTQYF.

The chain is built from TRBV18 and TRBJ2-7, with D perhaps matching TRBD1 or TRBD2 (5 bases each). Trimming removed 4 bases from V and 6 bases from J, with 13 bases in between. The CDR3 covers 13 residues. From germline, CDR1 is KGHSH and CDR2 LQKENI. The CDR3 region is CASSLSGDGEQYF. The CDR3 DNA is TGTGCCAGCTCACTTTCCGGGGACGGCGAGCAGTACTTC.

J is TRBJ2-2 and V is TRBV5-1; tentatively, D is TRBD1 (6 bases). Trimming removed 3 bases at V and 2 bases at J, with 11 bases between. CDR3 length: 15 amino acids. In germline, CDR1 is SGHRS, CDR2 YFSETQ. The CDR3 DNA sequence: TGCGCCAGCAGCTCCGGACAGTCTAACACCGGGGAGCTGTTTTTT. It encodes CASSSGQSNTGELFF.

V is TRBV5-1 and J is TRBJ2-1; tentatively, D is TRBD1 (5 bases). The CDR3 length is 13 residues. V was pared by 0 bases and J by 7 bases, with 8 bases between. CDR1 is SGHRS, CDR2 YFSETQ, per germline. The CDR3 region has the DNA TGCGCCAGCAGCTTGGCAGGGATGAATGAGCAGTTCTTC. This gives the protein CASSLAGMNEQFF.